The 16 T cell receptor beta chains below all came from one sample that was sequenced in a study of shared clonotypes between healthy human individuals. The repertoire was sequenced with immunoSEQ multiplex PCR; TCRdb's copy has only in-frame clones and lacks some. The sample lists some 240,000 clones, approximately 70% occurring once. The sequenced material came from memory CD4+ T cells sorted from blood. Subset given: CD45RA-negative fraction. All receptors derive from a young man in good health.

This chain's CDR3 is CASSPWLGRGWYNEQFF. The CDR3 DNA follows: TGTGCCAGCAGCCCCTGGCTGGGGCGCGGCTGGTACAATGAGCAGTTCTTC. The chain links TRBV7-2 to TRBJ2-1; possibly TRBD1 for D (5 bases). Germline loops: CDR1 SGHTA, CDR2 FQGNSA. The V gene lost 5 bases and the J gene lost 4 bases, with 21 bases spanning the gap. This CDR3 is 17 amino acids long.

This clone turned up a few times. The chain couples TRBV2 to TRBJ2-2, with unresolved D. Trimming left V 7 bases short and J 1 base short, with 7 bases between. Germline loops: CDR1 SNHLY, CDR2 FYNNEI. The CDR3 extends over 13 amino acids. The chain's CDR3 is CASNKGNTGELFF. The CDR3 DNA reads TGTGCCAGCAATAAAGGGAACACCGGGGAGCTGTTTTTT.

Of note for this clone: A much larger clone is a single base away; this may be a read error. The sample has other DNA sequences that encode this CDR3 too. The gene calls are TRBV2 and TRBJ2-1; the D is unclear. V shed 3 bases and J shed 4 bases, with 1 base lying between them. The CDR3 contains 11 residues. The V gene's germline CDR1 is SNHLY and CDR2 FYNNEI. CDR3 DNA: TGTGCCAGCAGTGAGTACAATGAGCAGTTCTTC. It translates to CASSEYNEQFF.

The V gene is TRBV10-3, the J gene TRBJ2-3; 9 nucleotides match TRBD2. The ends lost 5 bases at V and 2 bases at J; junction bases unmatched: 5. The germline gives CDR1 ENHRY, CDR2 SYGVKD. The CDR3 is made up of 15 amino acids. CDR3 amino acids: CAISWAGGHTDTQYF. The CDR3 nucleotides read TGTGCCATCAGTTGGGCGGGAGGGCACACAGATACGCAGTATTTT.

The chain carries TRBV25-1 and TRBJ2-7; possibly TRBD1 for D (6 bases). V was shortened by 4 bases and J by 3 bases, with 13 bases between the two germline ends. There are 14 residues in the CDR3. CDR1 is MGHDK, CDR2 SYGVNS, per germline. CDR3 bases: TGTGCCAGCAGTGGTTCGGACAGCTACTACGAGCAGTACTTC. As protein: CASSGSDSYYEQYF.

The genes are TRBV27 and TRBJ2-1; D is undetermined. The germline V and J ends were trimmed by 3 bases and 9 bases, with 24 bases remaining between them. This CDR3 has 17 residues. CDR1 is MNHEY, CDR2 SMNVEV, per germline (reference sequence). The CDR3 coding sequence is TGTGCCAGCAGTTTGTATGTGGGTCCCTTTCAAGCCGCTGAGCAGTTCTTC. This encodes CASSLYVGPFQAAEQFF.

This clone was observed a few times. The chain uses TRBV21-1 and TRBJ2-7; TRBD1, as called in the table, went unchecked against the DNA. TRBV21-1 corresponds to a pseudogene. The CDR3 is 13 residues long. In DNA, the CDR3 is TGTGCCAGCAGAGTTAAACAGCACCTCGAGCAGTACTTC. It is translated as CASRVKQHLEQYF.

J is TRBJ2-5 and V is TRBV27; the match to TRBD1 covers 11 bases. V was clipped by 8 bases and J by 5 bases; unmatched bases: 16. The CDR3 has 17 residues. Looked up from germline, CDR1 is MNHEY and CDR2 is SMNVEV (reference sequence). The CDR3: CASAGQGARRARETQYF. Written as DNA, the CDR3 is TGTGCCAGCGCTGGACAGGGGGCGAGGCGGGCACGGGAGACCCAGTACTTC.

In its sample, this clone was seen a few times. DNA of the CDR3: TGTGCCAGCAGCTCGAGGGACCTTTACGAGCAGTACTTC. Amino acid sequence: CASSSRDLYEQYF. The rearrangement joins TRBV7-6 to TRBJ2-7; D tentatively reads TRBD1 or TRBD2 (5 bases each). Germline CDR1 reads SGHVS; CDR2 reads FNYEAQ. The CDR3 loop spans 13 amino acids. Trimming shortened V by 4 bases and J by 4 bases, and 11 bases separated the two germline ends.

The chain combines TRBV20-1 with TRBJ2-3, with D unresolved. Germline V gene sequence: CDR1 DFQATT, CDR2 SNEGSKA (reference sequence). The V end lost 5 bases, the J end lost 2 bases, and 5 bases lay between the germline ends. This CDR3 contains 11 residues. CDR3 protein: CSAYYTDTQYF. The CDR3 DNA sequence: TGCAGTGCTTACTACACAGATACGCAGTATTTT.

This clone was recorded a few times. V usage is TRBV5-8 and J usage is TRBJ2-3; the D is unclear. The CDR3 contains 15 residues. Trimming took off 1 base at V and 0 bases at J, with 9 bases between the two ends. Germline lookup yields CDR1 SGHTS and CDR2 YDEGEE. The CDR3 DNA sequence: TGTGCCAGCAGCTTGAGACGATCGAGCACAGATACGCAGTATTTT. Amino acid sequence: CASSLRRSSTDTQYF.

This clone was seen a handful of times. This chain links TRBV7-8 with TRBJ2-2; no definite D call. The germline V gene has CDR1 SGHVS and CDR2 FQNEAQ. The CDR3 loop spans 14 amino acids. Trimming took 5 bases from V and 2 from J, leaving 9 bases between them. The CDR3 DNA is TGTGCCAGCAGCCCCATCCTAAACACCGGGGAGCTGTTTTTT. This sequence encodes CASSPILNTGELFF.

The CDR3 loop is CASRKTGTNYGYTF. CDR3 DNA: TGTGCCAGCAGAAAGACAGGGACCAACTATGGCTACACCTTC. The V call is TRBV2, the J call TRBJ1-2; 7 positions match TRBD1. The CDR3 contains 14 residues. After removal of 6 bases from V and 2 bases from J, the junction contained 6 bases not matched to a gene. Germline assignment: CDR1 SNHLY and CDR2 FYNNEI. The whole variable domain, filled in from reference TRBV2 and TRBJ1-2, reads EPEVTQTPSHQVTQMGQEVILRCVPISNHLYFYWYRQILGQKVEFLVSFYNNEISEKSEIFDDQFSVERPDGSNFTLKIRSTKLEDSAMYFCASRKTGTNYGYTFGSGTRLTVV.

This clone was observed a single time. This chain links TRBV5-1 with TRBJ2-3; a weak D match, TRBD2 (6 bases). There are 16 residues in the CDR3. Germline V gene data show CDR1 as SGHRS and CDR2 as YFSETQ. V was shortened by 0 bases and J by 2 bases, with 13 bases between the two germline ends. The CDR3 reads CASSLAAAGSTDTQYF. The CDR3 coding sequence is TGCGCCAGCAGCTTGGCCGCGGCGGGGTCCACAGATACGCAGTATTTT.

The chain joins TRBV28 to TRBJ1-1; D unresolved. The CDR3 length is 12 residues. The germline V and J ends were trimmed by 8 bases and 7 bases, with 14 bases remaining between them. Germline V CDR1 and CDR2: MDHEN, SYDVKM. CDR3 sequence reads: CASGIQRLEAFF. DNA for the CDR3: TGTGCCAGCGGGATACAGCGGCTTGAAGCTTTCTTT.

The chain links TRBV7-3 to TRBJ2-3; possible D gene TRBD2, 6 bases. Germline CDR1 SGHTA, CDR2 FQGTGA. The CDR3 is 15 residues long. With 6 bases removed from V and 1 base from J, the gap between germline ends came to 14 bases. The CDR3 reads CASRSGGGGTDTQYF. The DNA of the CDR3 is TGTGCCAGCAGGTCGGGCGGAGGGGGCACAGATACGCAGTATTTT. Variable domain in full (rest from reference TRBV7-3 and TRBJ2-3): GAGVSQTPSNKVTEKGKYVELRCDPISGHTALYWYRQSLGQGPEFLIYFQGTGAADDSGLPNDRFFAVRPEGSVSTLKIQRTERGDSAVYLCASRSGGGGTDTQYFGPGTRLTVL.